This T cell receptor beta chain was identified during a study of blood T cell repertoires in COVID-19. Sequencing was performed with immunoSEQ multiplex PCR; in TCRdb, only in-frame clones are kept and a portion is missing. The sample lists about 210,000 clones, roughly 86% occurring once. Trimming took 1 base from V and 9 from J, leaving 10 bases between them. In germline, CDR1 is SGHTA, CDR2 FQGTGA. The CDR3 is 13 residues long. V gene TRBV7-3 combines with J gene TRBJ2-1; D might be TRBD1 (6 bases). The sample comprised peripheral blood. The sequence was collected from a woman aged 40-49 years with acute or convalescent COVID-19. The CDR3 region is CASSLNSGAEQFF. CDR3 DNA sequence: TGTGCCAGCAGCTTAAATTCAGGGGCTGAGCAGTTCTTC.